The clone carrying this T cell receptor beta chain has more than one count but fewer than ten. Its cognate antigen is unknown. All patients picked for sequencing had shown, by flow cytometry, an expansion of CD8+CD57+ cells. The patients all had a severe acquired aplastic anemia diagnosis. The CDR3 spans 11 residues. Genomic DNA, the template, was used for profiling of the TCR beta VDJ and CDR3. TCRdb itself ran the reads through MiXCR, one entry per CDR3 protein. The data show more than 150,000 distinct CDR3 sequences, around 50% seen once. This sample stems from a study of CD8+CD57+ T cells in acquired aplastic anemia. On the study more broadly: On average, sorted CD4+ and CD8+ cells gave approximately 3.1 ug of DNA. Study-wide findings and caveats: Patients and controls were not found to differ significantly in CD8+ Simpson's diversity. Twenty-nine shared CD8+ CDR3s appeared highly expressed within patients' immunodominant clones.

Specimen: sorted CD4+, CD8+, or CD8+CD57+ T cells (not recorded which) from PBMCs. The chain uses TRBV12-2 and TRBJ2-7. TRBV12-2 is noted as a pseudogene. The origin of this receptor is a human donor with aplastic anemia. This CDR3 is CASRLPRPYTF. The CDR3 DNA reads TGTGCAAGTCGCTTACCAAGACCTTACACTTTC.